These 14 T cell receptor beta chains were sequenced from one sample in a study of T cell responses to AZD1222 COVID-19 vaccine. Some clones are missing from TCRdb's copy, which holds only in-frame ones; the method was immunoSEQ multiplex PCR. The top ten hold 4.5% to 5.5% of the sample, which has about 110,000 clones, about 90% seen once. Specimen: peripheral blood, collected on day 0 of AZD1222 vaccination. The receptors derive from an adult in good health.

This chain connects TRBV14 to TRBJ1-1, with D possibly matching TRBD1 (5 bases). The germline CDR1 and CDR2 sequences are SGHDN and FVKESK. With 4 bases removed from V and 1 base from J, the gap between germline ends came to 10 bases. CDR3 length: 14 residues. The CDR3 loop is CASSLIGGNTEAFF. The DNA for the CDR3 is TGTGCCAGCAGCCTAATTGGGGGGAACACTGAAGCTTTCTTT.

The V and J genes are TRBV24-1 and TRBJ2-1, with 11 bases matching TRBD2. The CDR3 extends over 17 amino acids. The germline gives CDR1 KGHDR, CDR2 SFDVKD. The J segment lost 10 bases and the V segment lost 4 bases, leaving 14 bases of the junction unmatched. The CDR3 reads CATSDQWTSGSSGEQFF. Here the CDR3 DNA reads TGTGCCACCAGTGACCAGTGGACTAGCGGGTCGAGTGGGGAGCAGTTCTTC.

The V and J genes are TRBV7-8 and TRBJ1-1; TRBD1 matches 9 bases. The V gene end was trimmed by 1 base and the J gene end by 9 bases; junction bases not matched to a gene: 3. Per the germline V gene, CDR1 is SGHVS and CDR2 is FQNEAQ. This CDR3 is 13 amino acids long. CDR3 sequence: CASSLGDRDKAFF. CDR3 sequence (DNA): TGTGCCAGCAGCTTAGGGGACAGGGACAAAGCTTTCTTT. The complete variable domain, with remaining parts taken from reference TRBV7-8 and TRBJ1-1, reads GAGVSQSPRYKVAKRGQDVALRCDPISGHVSLFWYQQALGQGPEFLTYFQNEAQLDKSGLPSDRFFAERPEGSVSTLKIQRTQQEDSAVYLCASSLGDRDKAFFGQGTRLTVV.

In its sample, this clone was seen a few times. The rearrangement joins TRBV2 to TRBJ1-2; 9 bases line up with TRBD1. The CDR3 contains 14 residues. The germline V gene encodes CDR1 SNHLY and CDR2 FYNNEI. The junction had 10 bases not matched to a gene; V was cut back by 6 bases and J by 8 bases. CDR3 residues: CASRDTGGEPGYTF. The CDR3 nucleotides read TGTGCCAGCAGGGATACAGGGGGCGAGCCCGGCTACACCTTC.

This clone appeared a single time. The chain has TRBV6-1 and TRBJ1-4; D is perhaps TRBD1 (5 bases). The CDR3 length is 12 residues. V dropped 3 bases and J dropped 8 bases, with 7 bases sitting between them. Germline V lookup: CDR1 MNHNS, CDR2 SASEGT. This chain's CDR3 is CASSEAGEKLFF. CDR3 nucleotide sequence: TGTGCCAGCAGTGAGGCAGGGGAAAAACTGTTTTTT.

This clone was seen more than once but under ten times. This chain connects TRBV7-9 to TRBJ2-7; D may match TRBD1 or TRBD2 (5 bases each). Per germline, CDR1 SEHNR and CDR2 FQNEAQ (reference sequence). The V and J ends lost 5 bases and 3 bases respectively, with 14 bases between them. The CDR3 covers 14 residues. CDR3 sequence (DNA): TGTGCCAGCAGCGGATGGGACCGGCGCTACGAGCAGTACTTC. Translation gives CASSGWDRRYEQYF.

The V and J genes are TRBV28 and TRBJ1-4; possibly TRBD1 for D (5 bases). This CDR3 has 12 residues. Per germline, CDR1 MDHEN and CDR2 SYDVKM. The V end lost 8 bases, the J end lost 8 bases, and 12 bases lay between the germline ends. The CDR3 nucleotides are TGTGCCAGCCAGCAGGGTGACGAAAAACTGTTTTTT. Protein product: CASQQGDEKLFF. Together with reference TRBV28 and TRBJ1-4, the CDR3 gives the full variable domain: DVKVTQSSRYLVKRTGEKVFLECVQDMDHENMFWYRQDPGLGLRLIYFSYDVKMKEKGDIPEGYSVSREKKERFSLILESASTNQTSMYLCASQQGDEKLFFGSGTQLSVL.

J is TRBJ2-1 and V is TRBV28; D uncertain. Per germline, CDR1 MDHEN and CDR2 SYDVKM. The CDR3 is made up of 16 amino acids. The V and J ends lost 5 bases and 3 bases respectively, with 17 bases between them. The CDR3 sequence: CASSPPSAGRYNEQFF. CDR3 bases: TGTGCCAGCAGTCCCCCCTCCGCCGGTCGCTACAATGAGCAGTTCTTC.

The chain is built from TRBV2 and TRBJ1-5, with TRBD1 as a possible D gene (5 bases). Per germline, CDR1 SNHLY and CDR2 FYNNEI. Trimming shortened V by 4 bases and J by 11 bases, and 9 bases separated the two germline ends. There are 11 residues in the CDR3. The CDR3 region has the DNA TGTGCCAGCAGTGCAGCAGGGTCCCAGCATTTT. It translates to CASSAAGSQHF.

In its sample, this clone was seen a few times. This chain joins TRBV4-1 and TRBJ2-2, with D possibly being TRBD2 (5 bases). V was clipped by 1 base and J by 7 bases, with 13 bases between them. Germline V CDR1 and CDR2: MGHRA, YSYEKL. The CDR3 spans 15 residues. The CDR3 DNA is TGCGCCAGCAGCCAAGGATACGAGGGAGTCGGGGAGCTGTTTTTT. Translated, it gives CASSQGYEGVGELFF.

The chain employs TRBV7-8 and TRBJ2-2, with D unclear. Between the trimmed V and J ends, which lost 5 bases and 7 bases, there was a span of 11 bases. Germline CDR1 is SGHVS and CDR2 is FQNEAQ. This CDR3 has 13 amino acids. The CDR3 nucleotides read TGTGCCAGCAGCAGCCGCACCGGCGGGGAGCTGTTTTTT. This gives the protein CASSSRTGGELFF.

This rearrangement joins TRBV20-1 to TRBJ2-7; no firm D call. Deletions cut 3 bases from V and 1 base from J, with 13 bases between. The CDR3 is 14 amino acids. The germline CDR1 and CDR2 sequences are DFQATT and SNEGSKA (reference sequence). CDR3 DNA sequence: TGCAGTGCTAGTGACCCCCGGATGTCCTACGAGCAGTACTTC. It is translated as CSASDPRMSYEQYF.

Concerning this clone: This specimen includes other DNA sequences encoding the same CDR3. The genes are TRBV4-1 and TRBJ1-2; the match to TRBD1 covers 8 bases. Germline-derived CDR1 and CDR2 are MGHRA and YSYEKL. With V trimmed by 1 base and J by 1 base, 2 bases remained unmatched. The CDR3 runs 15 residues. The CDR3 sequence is CASSQVDRVNYGYTF. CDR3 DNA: TGCGCCAGCAGCCAAGTGGACAGGGTTAACTATGGCTACACCTTC.

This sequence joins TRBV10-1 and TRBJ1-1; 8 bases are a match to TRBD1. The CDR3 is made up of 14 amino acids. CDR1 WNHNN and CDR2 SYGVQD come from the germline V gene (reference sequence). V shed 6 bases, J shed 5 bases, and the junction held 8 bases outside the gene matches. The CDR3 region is CASRLDREGTEAFF. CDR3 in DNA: TGCGCCAGCAGACTGGACAGGGAGGGAACTGAAGCTTTCTTT.